This TCR beta chain was identified during a study of cytomegalovirus exposure and HLA in healthy donors. Deletions cut 2 bases from V and 7 bases from J, with 15 bases between. The CDR3 sequence is 15 residues long. Germline V gene sequence: CDR1 MNHNS, CDR2 SASEGT. The primer mix had 60 Vbeta and 13 Jbeta primers. In the original analysis: The authors later counted 70 million to 80 million unique TCR beta chains, roughly 10 million of them shared. Using immunoSEQ multiplex PCR, the repertoire was profiled, and TCRdb retains in-frame clones only, with some absent. V, J and clone size derive from that table, while D and trimming were established from the DNA sequence. The sample consists of more than 90,000 clones, about 70% of them appearing once.

The chain joins TRBV6-1 to TRBJ2-1; D might be TRBD2 (5 bases). Specimen: PBMCs. The origin of this receptor is a human donor in good health. The CDR3 loop reads CASSETLGTYNEQFF. CDR3 DNA sequence: TGTGCCAGCAGTGAAACACTAGGAACTTATAATGAGCAGTTCTTC.